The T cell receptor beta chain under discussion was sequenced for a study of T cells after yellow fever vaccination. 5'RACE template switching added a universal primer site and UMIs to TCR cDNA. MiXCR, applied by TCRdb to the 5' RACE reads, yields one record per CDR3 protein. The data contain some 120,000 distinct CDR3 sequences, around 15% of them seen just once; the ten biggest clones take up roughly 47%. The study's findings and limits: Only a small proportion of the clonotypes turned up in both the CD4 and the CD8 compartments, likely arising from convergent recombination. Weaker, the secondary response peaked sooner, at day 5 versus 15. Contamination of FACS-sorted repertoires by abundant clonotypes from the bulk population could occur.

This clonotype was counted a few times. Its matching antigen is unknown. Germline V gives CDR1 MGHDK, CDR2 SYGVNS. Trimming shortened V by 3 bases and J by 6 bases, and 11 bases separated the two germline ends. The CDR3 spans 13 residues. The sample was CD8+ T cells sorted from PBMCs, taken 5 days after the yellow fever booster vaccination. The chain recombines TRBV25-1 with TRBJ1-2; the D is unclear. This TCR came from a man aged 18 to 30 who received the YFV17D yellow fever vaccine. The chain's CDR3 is CASSDITVNGYTF. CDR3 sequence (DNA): TGTGCCAGCAGTGATATCACAGTTAATGGCTACACCTTC.